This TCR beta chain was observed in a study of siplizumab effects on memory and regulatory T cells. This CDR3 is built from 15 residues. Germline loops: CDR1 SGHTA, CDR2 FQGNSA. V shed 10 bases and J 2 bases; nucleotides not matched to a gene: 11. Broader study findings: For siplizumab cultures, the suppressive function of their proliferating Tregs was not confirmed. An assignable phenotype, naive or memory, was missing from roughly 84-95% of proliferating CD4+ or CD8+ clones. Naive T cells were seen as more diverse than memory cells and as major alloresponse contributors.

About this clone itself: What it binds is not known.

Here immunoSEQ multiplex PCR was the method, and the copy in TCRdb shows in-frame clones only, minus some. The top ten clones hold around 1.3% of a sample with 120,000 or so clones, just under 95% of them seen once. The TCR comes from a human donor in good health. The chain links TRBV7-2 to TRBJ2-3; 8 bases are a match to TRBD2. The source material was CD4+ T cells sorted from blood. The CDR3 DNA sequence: TGTGCCACCAGTCGTAACGGGAGGGTCACAGATACGCAGTATTTT. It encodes CATSRNGRVTDTQYF.